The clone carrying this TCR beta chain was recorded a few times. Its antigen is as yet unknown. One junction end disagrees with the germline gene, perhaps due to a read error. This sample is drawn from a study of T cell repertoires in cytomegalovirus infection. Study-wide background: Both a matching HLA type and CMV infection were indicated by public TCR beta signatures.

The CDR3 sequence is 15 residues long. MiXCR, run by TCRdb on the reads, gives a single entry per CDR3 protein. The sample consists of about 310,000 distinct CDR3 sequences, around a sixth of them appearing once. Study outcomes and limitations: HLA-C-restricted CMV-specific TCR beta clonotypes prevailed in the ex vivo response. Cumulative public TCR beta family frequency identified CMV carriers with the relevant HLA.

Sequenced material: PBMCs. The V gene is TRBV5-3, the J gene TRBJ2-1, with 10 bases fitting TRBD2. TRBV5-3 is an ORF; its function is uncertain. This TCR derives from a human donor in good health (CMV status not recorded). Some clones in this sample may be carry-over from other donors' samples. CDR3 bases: TGTGCCAGCAGCTTTAGACTAGCGGGCTACAATGAGCAGTTCTTC. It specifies CASSFRLAGYNEQFF.